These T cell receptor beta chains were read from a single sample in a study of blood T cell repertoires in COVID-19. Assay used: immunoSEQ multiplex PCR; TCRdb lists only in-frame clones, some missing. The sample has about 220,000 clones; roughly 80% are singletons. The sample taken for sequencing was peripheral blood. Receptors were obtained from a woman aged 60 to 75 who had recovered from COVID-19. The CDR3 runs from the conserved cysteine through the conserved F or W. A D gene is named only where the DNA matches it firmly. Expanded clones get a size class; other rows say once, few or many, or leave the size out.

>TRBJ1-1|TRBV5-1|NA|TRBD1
TGCGCCAGCAGTTCCCCGGGACAGGGTTACACTGAAGCTTTCTTT
CASSSPGQGYTEAFF
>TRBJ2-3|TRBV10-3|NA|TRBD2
TGTGCCATCAGGTTAAGCGGGGGATCTGATACGCAGTATTTT
CAIRLSGGSDTQYF
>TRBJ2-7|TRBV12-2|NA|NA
TGTGCAAGTCGCTTAGCTTGTCCCGGCCAGACAGGGAGATACGAGCAGTACTTC
CASRLACPGQTGRYEQYF
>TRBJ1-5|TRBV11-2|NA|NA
TGTGCCAGCAGCCGGGGAACGGTTCGCAATCAGCCCCAGCATTTT
CASSRGTVRNQPQHF
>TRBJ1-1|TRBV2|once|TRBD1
TGTGCCAGCAGGGGACAGGTAATGGTAGGAACTGAAGCTTTCTTT
CASRGQVMVGTEAFF
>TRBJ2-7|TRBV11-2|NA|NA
TGTGCCAGCAGCTTAGCCGGGAGTCGGGACCCCTACGAGCAGTACTTC
CASSLAGSRDPYEQYF
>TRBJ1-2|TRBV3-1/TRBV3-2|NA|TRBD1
TGTGCCAGCAGCCCAGGGGACAGCCGCTATGGCTACACCTTC
CASSPGDSRYGYTF
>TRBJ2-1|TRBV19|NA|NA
TGTGCCAGTACGAAGGGACTGCCCAATGAGCAGTTCTTC
CASTKGLPNEQFF
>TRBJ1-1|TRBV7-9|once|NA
TGTGCCAGCAGCTCTACGGGGGTAGTGATGAACACTGAAGCTTTCTTT
CASSSTGVVMNTEAFF
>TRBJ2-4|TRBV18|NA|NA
TGTGCCAGCTCACCATGGTCGGAGGTAAACATTCAGTACTTC
CASSPWSEVNIQYF
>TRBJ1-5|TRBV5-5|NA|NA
TGTGCCAGCAGCTTGATTGGCAGGAACAATCAGCCCCAGCATTTT
CASSLIGRNNQPQHF
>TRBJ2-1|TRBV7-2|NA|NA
TGTGCCAGCAGCTTATCCCGGGATGAGCAGTTCTTC
CASSLSRDEQFF
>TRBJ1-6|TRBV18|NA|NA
TGTGCCAGCTCACCACCGGGGGGGTACTCACCCCTCCACTTT
CASSPPGGYSPLHF
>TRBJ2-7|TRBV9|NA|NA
TGTGCCAGCAGCGTTCGACAGTCGGGCGAGCAGTACTTC
CASSVRQSGEQYF
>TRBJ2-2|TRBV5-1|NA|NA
TGCGCCAGCAGCTTGGACGGTGTTCGGGTCACCGGGGAGCTGTTTTTT
CASSLDGVRVTGELFF
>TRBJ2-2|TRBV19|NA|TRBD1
TGTGCCAGTAGTATAGCGAGACTGACAGGGTTCACCGGGGAGCTGTTTTTT
CASSIARLTGFTGELFF
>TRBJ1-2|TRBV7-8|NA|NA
TGTGCCAGCAGCTTAGCGGGGGACTTTTATGGCTACACCTTC
CASSLAGDFYGYTF
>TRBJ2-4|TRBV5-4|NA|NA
TGTGCCAGCACTGACATGGCCAAAAACATTCAGTACTTC
CASTDMAKNIQYF
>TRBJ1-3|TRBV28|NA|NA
TGTGCCAGCAGAATTATGGCTCCAGGGGTCACTGGAAACACCATATATTTT
CASRIMAPGVTGNTIYF
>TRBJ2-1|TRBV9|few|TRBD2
TGTGCCAGCAGCGCTAGCGGGGGTGAGCAGTTCTTC
CASSASGGEQFF
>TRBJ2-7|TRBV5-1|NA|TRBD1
TGCGCCAGCAGCTTCCAGGGGGCCTACGAGCAGTACTTC
CASSFQGAYEQYF
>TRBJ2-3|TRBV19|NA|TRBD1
TGTGCCAGTAGTAGCAGGGGGCGCACAGATACGCAGTATTTT
CASSSRGRTDTQYF
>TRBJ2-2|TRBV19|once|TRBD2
TGTGCCAGTGGGACCGGGGGGACGTGGACCGGGGAGCTGTTTTTT
CASGTGGTWTGELFF
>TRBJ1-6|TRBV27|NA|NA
TGTGCCAGCAGTCCTAACGCTCCGGTTAATTCACCCCTCCACTTT
CASSPNAPVNSPLHF
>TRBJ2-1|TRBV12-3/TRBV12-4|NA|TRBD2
TGTGCCAGCCCCGGGACTAGAGACCAGTTCTTC
CASPGTRDQFF
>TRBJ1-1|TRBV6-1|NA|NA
TGTGCCAGCAGTGAACGGACAGTAACTGAAGCTTTCTTT
CASSERTVTEAFF
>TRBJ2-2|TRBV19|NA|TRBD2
TGTGCCACCGGGACTAGGATGACGAACACCGGGGAGCTGTTTTTT
CATGTRMTNTGELFF
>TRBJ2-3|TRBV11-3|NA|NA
TGTGCCAGCAGCTTAACGCCGGGGACAGATACGCAGTATTTT
CASSLTPGTDTQYF
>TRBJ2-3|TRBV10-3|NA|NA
TGTGCCATCAGTGGAAATAGCGCCTTGACAGATACGCAGTATTTT
CAISGNSALTDTQYF
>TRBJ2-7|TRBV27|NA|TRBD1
TGTGCCAGCAGCCGGACAGGTGGGAGCTCCTACGAGCAGTACTTC
CASSRTGGSSYEQYF
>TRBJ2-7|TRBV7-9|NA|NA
TGTGCCAGCAGCTTAGGTCTGTTCGGGGGGCAGGACTACGAGCAGTACTTC
CASSLGLFGGQDYEQYF
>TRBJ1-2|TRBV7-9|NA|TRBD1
TGTGCCAGCAGCTTGGCTATGGGACAGAAGGTCTATGGCTACACCTTC
CASSLAMGQKVYGYTF